The source of this T cell receptor (beta chain) is a study of blood T cell repertoires in COVID-19. Across the study: Material from acute and convalescent COVID-19 was sourced from the United States, Italy and Spain. Nucleic acid was either cDNA or gDNA, and it came from T cells, B-cell-depleted T cells, or PBMCs.

Two negative PCRs, clearance, or symptom resolution had been documented for recovered Cohort 3 donors. In the authors' workflow: Estimates of nucleated cell counts were drawn from the amplification of reference gene primers. Clones were read by immunoSEQ multiplex PCR, and TCRdb kept only the in-frame ones, dropping some. Clonal size and the V and J genes are those of that table, whereas D and trimming came from the DNA. The table shows 150,000 to 200,000 clones, with approximately 90% occurring only once. This clone appeared once. Trimming took 4 bases from V and 1 from J; bases not matched to a gene: 2. This CDR3 comprises 16 residues. In germline, CDR1 is SGHRS, CDR2 YFSETQ.

The chain recombines TRBV5-1 with TRBJ2-3; 14 bases line up with TRBD2. This sequence was found in a woman aged 18-35 years who had recovered from COVID-19. Sequenced: PBMCs or T cells enriched from blood (not recorded which). CDR3 loop: CASSPGLAGGTDTQYF. Here the CDR3 DNA reads TGCGCCAGCAGCCCGGGACTAGCGGGAGGCACAGATACGCAGTATTTT.